This T cell receptor (beta chain) came from a study of neurological immune-mediated disorders. Study as a whole: For the 34 multiple sclerosis patients, the disease was relapsing-remitting in roughly 31 and secondary progressive in 3.

A 10-nucleotide random UMI tagged transcripts in template-switch 5'RACE cDNA synthesis. TCRdb redid the calling of the 5' RACE reads with MiXCR, one entry per CDR3 protein. The table records 85,000 to 90,000 distinct CDR3 sequences, 3% to 4% of them present only once. Trimming removed 3 bases from V and 11 bases from J; junction bases left unmatched: 7. Per the germline V gene, CDR1 is WSHSY and CDR2 is SAAADI. This CDR3 has 13 amino acids. The chain couples TRBV10-2 to TRBJ2-1; 7 positions agree with TRBD2. Sequences were obtained from PBMCs. This sequence originates from a woman in her 50s with multiple sclerosis. The DNA for the CDR3 is TGCGCCAGCAGTGATAATGGGGGGGTTAAGCAGTTCTTC. Its protein product is CASSDNGGVKQFF.